This is a list of T cell receptor beta chains from one sample in a study of Graves' ophthalmopathy and Graves' hyperthyroidism. TCRdb re-called the multiplex PCR reads through MiXCR, storing one row per CDR3 protein. This sample has approximately 640,000 distinct CDR3 sequences, with about 41% found just once. Sequencing was done on a sample of peripheral blood. All receptors come from an adult man with Graves' ophthalmopathy. CDR3s include the opening cysteine and the closing phenylalanine or tryptophan. The order of the fields is V gene, clone size, J gene, D gene, CDR3 protein, CDR3 DNA. A D gene is named only where the DNA matches it firmly. The size entry is marked missing in some rows and otherwise reads once, few, many or a size class.

TRBV7-2,NA,TRBJ1-4,TRBD1,CASQGQHREKLFF,TGTGCCAGCCAGGGACAGCATCGCGAAAAACTGTTTTTT
TRBV6-5,many,TRBJ1-1,TRBD1,CASRRAGGTEAFF,TGTGCCAGCAGGCGGGCAGGGGGCACTGAAGCTTTCTTT
TRBV5-1,few,TRBJ2-7,TRBD1,CASSLEGQGFTPHGEQYF,TGCGCCAGCAGCTTGGAGGGACAGGGGTTCACCCCCCATGGCGAGCAGTACTTC
TRBV19,NA,TRBJ1-1,NA,CASIEPGRMNTEAFF,TGTGCCAGTATTGAACCGGGACGGATGAACACTGAAGCTTTCTTT
TRBV20-1,once,TRBJ2-7,TRBD2,CSAASRYRGLAPEGGYEQYF,TGCAGTGCTGCGTCACGATACCGGGGACTAGCGCCAGAAGGAGGCTACGAGCAGTACTTC
TRBV19,NA,TRBJ2-7,NA,CASSISGIPTYEQNF,TGTGCCAGTAGTATCTCCGGGATCCCTACCTACGAGCAGAACTTC
TRBV14,many,TRBJ2-7,NA,CASSPARVRLEQYF,TGTGCCAGCAGCCCGGCGAGGGTCCGGCTCGAGCAGTACTTC
TRBV29-1,NA,TRBJ2-6,TRBD2,CSVEAGGAQWAGANVLTF,TGCAGCGTTGAAGCGGGGGGGGCTCAATGGGCTGGGGCCAACGTCCTGACTTTC
TRBV5-4,few,TRBJ2-5,NA,CASSATGPKETQYF,TGTGCCAGCTCCGCTACCGGGCCAAAAGAGACCCAGTACTTC
TRBV25-1,NA,TRBJ2-2,NA,CASCMSRLNTGELFF,TGTGCCAGCTGTATGTCACGGCTGAACACCGGGGAGCTGTTTTTT
TRBV5-8,many,TRBJ1-2,NA,CASSLSLGGYTF,TGTGCCAGCAGCTTGTCCCTAGGGGGCTACACCTTC
TRBV29-1,NA,TRBJ1-3,TRBD1,CSVERTGGGYTIYF,TGCAGCGTTGAACGGACAGGGGGAGGCTACACCATATATTTT
TRBV5-1,NA,TRBJ2-7,NA,CASSFNSGSTGYEQYF,TGCGCCAGCAGCTTTAACTCCGGGTCAACGGGATACGAGCAGTACTTC
TRBV19,many,TRBJ1-1,NA,CATQGRGGRNTEAFF,TGTGCCACCCAGGGGCGTGGAGGGCGGAACACTGAAGCTTTCTTT
TRBV4-3,NA,TRBJ2-7,NA,CASSYALRDIYTYGQYF,TGCGCCAGCAGCTATGCCCTCCGGGACATATATACCTACGGGCAGTACTTC
TRBV25-1,few,TRBJ2-3,NA,CASMGGPSAADTQYF,TGTGCCAGCATGGGGGGCCCCAGCGCGGCAGATACGCAGTATTTT
TRBV19,NA,TRBJ1-2,NA,CASSPGEDYGYTF,TGTGCCAGTAGCCCGGGGGAGGACTATGGCTACACCTTC
TRBV10-3,many,TRBJ2-6,TRBD1,CASRTPGQVTGANVLTF,TGTGCCAGCAGAACTCCGGGACAGGTAACTGGGGCCAACGTCCTGACTTTC
TRBV29-1,many,TRBJ1-1,NA,CSVSQGVGAEAFF,TGCAGCGTTAGTCAAGGGGTCGGCGCTGAAGCTTTCTTT
TRBV6-6,many,TRBJ1-2,NA,CASSGDTYGYTF,TGTGCCAGCAGTGGCGACACCTATGGCTACACCTTC
TRBV7-2,many,TRBJ2-5,TRBD2,CASSLLLAGGRETQYF,TGTGCCAGCAGCTTATTGCTTGCGGGGGGGCGTGAGACCCAGTACTTC
TRBV6-5,NA,TRBJ2-7,NA,CASSYSSGLADEQYF,TGTGCCAGCAGTTACTCGAGCGGTCTTGCGGACGAGCAGTACTTC
TRBV10-3,many,TRBJ2-2,NA,CAISWLLTGELFF,TGTGCCATTTCTTGGCTGCTCACCGGGGAGCTGTTTTTT
TRBV20-1,few,TRBJ1-1,NA,CSARAGTGMNTEAFF,TGCAGTGCTAGAGCCGGGACGGGAATGAACACTGAAGCTTTCTTT
TRBV10-3,NA,TRBJ1-2,NA,CAISVTGYTF,TGTGCCATCAGTGTGACAGGCTACACCTTC
TRBV11-2,NA,TRBJ1-2,TRBD1,CASSLRGPTYYGYTF,TGTGCCAGCAGCTTAAGGGGGCCCACTTACTATGGCTACACCTTC
TRBV4-1,few,TRBJ2-7,NA,CASSQDGAEDYEQYF,TGCGCCAGCAGCCAAGATGGAGCGGAAGACTACGAGCAGTACTTC
TRBV12-3/TRBV12-4,many,TRBJ1-6,NA,CASSSEGHNSPLHF,TGTGCCAGCAGTTCTGAAGGTCATAATTCACCCCTCCACTTT
TRBV5-1,NA,TRBJ1-2,NA,CASSLGPPDGYTF,TGCGCCAGCAGCTTGGGACCGCCAGATGGCTACACCTTC
TRBV5-8,many,TRBJ1-5,TRBD1,CASSEQGGFGNQPQHF,TGTGCCAGCAGCGAACAGGGGGGGTTCGGCAATCAGCCCCAGCATTTT
TRBV4-1,NA,TRBJ1-2,TRBD1,CASSQRPGQGARGYTF,TGCGCCAGCAGCCAGCGACCGGGACAGGGGGCGCGTGGCTACACCTTC
TRBV6-2/TRBV6-3,NA,TRBJ2-2,NA,CASPTIRELFF,TGTGCCAGCCCGACGATTCGGGAGCTGTTTTTT
TRBV14,NA,TRBJ1-1,NA,CASRTGEGRTEAFF,TGTGCCAGCCGCACCGGAGAGGGAAGGACTGAAGCTTTCTTT